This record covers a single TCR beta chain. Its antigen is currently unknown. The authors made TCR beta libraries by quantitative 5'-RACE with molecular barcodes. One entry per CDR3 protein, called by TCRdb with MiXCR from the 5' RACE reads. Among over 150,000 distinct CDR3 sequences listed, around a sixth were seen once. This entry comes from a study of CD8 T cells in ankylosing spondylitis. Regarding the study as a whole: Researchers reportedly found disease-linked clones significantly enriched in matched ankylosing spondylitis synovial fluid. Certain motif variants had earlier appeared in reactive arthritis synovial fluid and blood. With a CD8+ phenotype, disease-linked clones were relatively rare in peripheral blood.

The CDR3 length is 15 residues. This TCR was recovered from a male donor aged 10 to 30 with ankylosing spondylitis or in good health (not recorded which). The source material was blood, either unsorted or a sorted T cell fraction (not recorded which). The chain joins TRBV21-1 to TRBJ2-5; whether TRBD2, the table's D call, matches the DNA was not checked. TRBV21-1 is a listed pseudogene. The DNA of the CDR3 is TGTGCCAGCAGCAAAGGGTCCGCCGGGCCTGAGACCCAGTACTTC. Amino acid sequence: CASSKGSAGPETQYF.